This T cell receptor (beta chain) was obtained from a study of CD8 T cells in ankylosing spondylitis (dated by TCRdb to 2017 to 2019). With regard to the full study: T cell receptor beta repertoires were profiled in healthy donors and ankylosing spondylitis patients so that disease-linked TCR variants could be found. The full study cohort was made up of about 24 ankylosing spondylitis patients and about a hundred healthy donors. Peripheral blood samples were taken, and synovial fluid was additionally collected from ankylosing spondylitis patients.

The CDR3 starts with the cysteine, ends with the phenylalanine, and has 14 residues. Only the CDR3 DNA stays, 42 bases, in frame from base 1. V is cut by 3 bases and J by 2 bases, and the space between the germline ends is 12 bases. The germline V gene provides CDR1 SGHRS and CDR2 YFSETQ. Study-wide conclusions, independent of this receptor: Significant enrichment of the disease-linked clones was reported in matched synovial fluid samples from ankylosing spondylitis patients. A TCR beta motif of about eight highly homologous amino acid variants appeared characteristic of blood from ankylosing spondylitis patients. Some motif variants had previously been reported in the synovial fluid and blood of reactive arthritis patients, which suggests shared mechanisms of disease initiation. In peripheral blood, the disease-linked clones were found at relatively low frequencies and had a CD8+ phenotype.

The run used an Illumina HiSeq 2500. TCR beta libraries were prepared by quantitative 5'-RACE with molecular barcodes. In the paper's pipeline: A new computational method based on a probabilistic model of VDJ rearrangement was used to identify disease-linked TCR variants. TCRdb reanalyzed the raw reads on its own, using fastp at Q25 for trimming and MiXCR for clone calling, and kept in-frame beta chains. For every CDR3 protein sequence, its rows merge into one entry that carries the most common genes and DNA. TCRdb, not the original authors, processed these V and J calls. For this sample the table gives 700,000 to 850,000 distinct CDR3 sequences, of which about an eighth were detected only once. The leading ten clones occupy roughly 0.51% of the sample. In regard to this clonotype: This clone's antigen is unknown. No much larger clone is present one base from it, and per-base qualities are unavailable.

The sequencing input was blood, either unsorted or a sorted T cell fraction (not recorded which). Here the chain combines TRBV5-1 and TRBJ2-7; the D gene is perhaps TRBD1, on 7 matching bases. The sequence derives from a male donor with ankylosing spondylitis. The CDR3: CASSSGGGAYEQYF. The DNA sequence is TGCGCCAGCAGCTCCGGAGGGGGCGCCTACGAGCAGTACTTC.